This T cell receptor beta chain was sequenced during a study of T cells in women clearing cervical HPV infection. Study background: For cases, blood was sampled a median about 150 days after lesion detection, interquartile range roughly 85 to 220 days.

Trimming shortened V by 6 bases and J by 4 bases, and 9 bases separated the two germline ends. The CDR3 covers 13 residues. About this clone: Its antigen is not identified. The read finishes 3 residues shy of the CDR3 end, and the germline J gene is used to complete it.

Findings and caveats of the study: Cases carried less TRBV6-7 than controls: about 0.1% versus 0.15%. CIN3+ cases had significantly higher TCR richness than controls; evenness did not differ.

The table came from immunoSEQ multiplex PCR; TCRdb's copy has only in-frame clones and leaves some out. The sample has approximately 33,000 clones. HPV was found by MY09/MY11 PCR and dot-blot genotyping. V and J are TRBV12-3 or TRBV12-4 and TRBJ2-2, with D perhaps matching TRBD1 (6 bases). The material sequenced was blood buffy coat. The clonotype was recovered from a woman aged 18-70 years with a cervical HPV16 infection that either progressed to CIN3+ or cleared (not recorded which). The CDR3: CASRSDSTGELFF. The part of the CDR3 DNA that was read is TGTGCCAGCAGATCGGACAGCACCGGGGAG.